The 20 T cell receptor beta chains reported below all come from one sample, sequenced in a study of blood T cells in healthy people across ages (dated by TCRdb to the mid-2010s). Receptor libraries were prepared by 5' RACE. Reads for this sample came from an Illumina HiSeq 2500. A second PCR of about 6 to 12 cycles was run with a J-beta primer mix and a sample-barcoded 5' primer. TCRdb cleaned the public reads at Q25 with fastp, built clones with MiXCR and kept in-frame beta chains. Rows are combined by CDR3 protein, so each entry shows the most common genes and DNA. The sample table shows some 760,000 distinct CDR3 sequences, and just under 25% are seen once. 9.4% of the sample is taken by the ten largest. This same sample was also taken into another study, of T cells of mothers and their children.

What was sequenced was blood. These receptors all come from a boy aged 5-17 years in good health.

The chain employs TRBV10-3 and TRBJ1-5; no clear D. V lost 0 bases to trimming and J lost 6 bases, with 12 bases between them. Germline lookup yields CDR1 ENHRY and CDR2 SYGVKD. The CDR3 totals 15 residues. CDR3 protein: CAISESGSGSQPQHF. For the CDR3, the DNA is TGTGCCATCAGTGAGTCAGGGTCCGGGAGTCAGCCCCAGCATTTT.

This chain uses TRBV29-1 with TRBJ1-1, with D possibly matching TRBD1 (5 bases). Trimming stripped 0 bases from V and 4 bases from J, with 12 bases between. The CDR3 is made up of 14 amino acids. The V gene's germline CDR1 is SQVTM and CDR2 ANQGSEA. For the CDR3, the DNA is TGCAGCGTTGAAGATGGGGCTAGAGGCACTGAAGCTTTCTTT. This sequence encodes CSVEDGARGTEAFF.

The chain recombines TRBV6-6 with TRBJ2-7; no definite D call. V gave up 7 bases and J gave up 6 bases, with 10 bases separating them. Germline assignment: CDR1 MNHNY and CDR2 SVGAGI (reference sequence). The CDR3 consists of 11 residues. CDR3: CASTSRLEQYF. CDR3 nucleotide sequence: TGTGCCAGCACCTCACGTCTCGAGCAGTACTTC.

This clonotype was observed many times. This chain links TRBV7-3 with TRBJ2-3; the D gene could be TRBD1 or TRBD2 (5 bases each). Trimming removed 1 base from V and 0 bases from J, with 5 bases in between. Germline CDR1 SGHTA, CDR2 FQGTGA. The CDR3 loop spans 14 amino acids. The CDR3 spells CASSLRGSTDTQYF. The CDR3 DNA reads TGTGCCAGCAGCTTAAGGGGGAGCACAGATACGCAGTATTTT.

This clonotype was found a few times. The gene calls are TRBV6-5 and TRBJ2-5; no firm D call. The J call could be wrong; TRBJ2-1 is a better fit for the DNA end. Germline CDR1 and CDR2: MNHEY and SVGAGI. The CDR3 runs to 13 residues. CDR3 region: CASTKGFLNEQFF. The CDR3, as DNA: TGTGCCAGCACCAAAGGGTTTCTGAATGAGCAGTTCTTC.

The rearrangement joins TRBV20-1 to TRBJ2-1; TRBD2 aligns across 8 bases. Looked up from germline, CDR1 is DFQATT and CDR2 is SNEGSKA (reference sequence). This CDR3 is built from 15 residues. V lost 3 bases and J lost 9; bases outside the gene matches: 13. The CDR3 bases are TGCAGTGCTAGTCCCGGGGGTAGCGGGAAGTTTGAGCAGTTCTTC. Translated, it gives CSASPGGSGKFEQFF.

The CDR3 sequence: CASNQRRDKEYYEQYF. In DNA form, the CDR3 reads TGTGCCAGCAACCAACGCCGGGACAAAGAGTACTACGAGCAGTACTTC. V gene TRBV5-6 combines with J gene TRBJ2-7, with D possibly being TRBD1 (6 bases). The CDR3 covers 16 residues. Looked up from germline, CDR1 is SGHDT and CDR2 is YYEEEE. V lost 6 bases and J lost 3, with 22 bases in between.

The table lists this clonotype with a few counts. V gene TRBV7-4 combines with J gene TRBJ2-5; possibly TRBD1 for D (5 bases). Trimming shortened V by 5 bases and J by 5 bases, and 15 bases separated the two germline ends. The CDR3 contains 14 residues. Germline-derived CDR1 and CDR2 are SGHVT and SQSDAQ. The CDR3 DNA is TGTGCCAGCAGCCTATTGGGGCGTAGGGAGACCCAGTACTTC. It encodes CASSLLGRRETQYF. The variable domain in full, completed from reference TRBV7-4 and TRBJ2-5, reads GAGVSQSPRYKVAKRGRDVALRCDSISGHVTLYWYRQTLGQGSEVLTYSQSDAQRDKSGRPSGRFSAERPERSVSTLKIQRTEQGDSAVYLCASSLLGRRETQYFGPGTRLLVL.

In this sample, this clonotype turned up a few times. The CDR3 DNA follows: TGCGGAGGTGGGACCAACGCGAACACCGGGGAGCTGTTTTTT. It codes for CGGGTNANTGELFF. This chain joins TRBV29-1 and TRBJ2-2; TRBD1 or TRBD2 may be the D gene (5 bases each). Germline values: CDR1 SQVTM, CDR2 ANQGSEA. This CDR3 spans 14 amino acids.

The CDR3 is CSASGQGKETQYF. DNA for the CDR3: TGCAGTGCTAGCGGTCAGGGAAAAGAGACCCAGTACTTC. The gene calls are TRBV20-1 and TRBJ2-5, with a weak D call TRBD1 (5 bases). Trimming left V 3 bases short and J 3 bases short, with 11 bases between. Germline V gives CDR1 DFQATT, CDR2 SNEGSKA (reference sequence). This CDR3 contains 13 residues.

The rearrangement uses TRBV29-1 and TRBJ2-1; the match to TRBD2 covers 10 bases. This CDR3 contains 14 residues. The V gene's germline CDR1 is SQVTM and CDR2 ANQGSEA. J lost 6 bases, V lost 2 bases, and 4 bases had no gene match. CDR3 DNA: TGCAGCGTTGAACCAGCGGGGGGGCCCAATGAGCAGTTCTTC. Translating it yields CSVEPAGGPNEQFF.

The V gene is TRBV14, the J gene TRBJ1-2; no definite D call. CDR1 is SGHDN and CDR2 is FVKESK in the germline V gene. The CDR3 is 13 amino acids. Trimming removed 2 bases at V and 0 bases at J, with 4 bases between. The CDR3 is CASSQQTNYGYTF. In nucleotides, the CDR3 is TGTGCCAGCAGCCAACAGACTAACTATGGCTACACCTTC.

The rearrangement joins TRBV3-1 to TRBJ2-5, with TRBD2 identical over 7 bases. In germline, CDR1 is LGHDT, CDR2 YNNKEL (reference sequence). Losses at the gene ends were 0 bases for V and 5 bases for J; bases not matched to a gene: 3. The CDR3 totals 14 residues. CDR3 sequence (DNA): TGTGCCAGCAGCCAAGAGGGGGGGTGGGAGACCCAGTACTTC. Protein: CASSQEGGWETQYF.

The chain combines TRBV13 with TRBJ2-5; D perhaps matches TRBD1 (6 bases). The better agreement between TRBJ2-1 and the DNA end casts doubt on the J call. The CDR3 covers 17 residues. The germline V gene encodes CDR1 PRHDT and CDR2 FYEKMQ (reference sequence). The CDR3 coding sequence is TGTGCCAGCATGGAAGGGGGATCCCCTTACCCCTACAATGAGCAGTTCTTC. Its protein product is CASMEGGSPYPYNEQFF.

The CDR3 sequence: CASRLGGDREKLFF. The CDR3 bases are TGTGCCAGCAGATTGGGCGGGGACAGAGAAAAACTGTTTTTT. V is TRBV28 and J is TRBJ1-4, with 7 bases matching TRBD1. CDR3 length: 14 amino acids. The trim removed 6 bases at V and 8 bases at J, leaving 9 bases unmatched. Germline CDR1 MDHEN, CDR2 SYDVKM.

The rearrangement joins TRBV20-1 to TRBJ1-6; no clear D. The CDR3 covers 15 residues. Germline CDR1 reads DFQATT; CDR2 reads SNEGSKA (reference sequence). Trimming removed 0 bases at V and 4 bases at J, with 10 bases between. The CDR3: CSARDSGGYNSPLHF. The CDR3 DNA reads as TGCAGTGCTAGAGATAGTGGAGGGTATAATTCACCCCTCCACTTT.

On this clonotype itself: One end of the junction fails to match germline, which may point to a read error. The genes are TRBV25-1 and TRBJ1-5; D unclear. In germline, CDR1 is MGHDK, CDR2 SYGVNS. The CDR3 is 14 amino acids. The CDR3 loop is CAGSEIGSNQPQHF. The CDR3, as DNA: TGTGCCGGCAGTGAGATTGGGAGCAATCAGCCCCAGCATTTT.

The chain recombines TRBV7-8 with TRBJ2-7, with D possibly called TRBD1 or TRBD2 (5 bases each). Gene TRBJ2-1 matches the end of the DNA better, so the J call may be wrong. The V gene's germline CDR1 is SGHVS and CDR2 FQNEAQ. The CDR3 length is 13 residues. The CDR3 reads CASSFPGQGEQFF. In DNA, the CDR3 is TGTGCCAGCAGCTTTCCGGGGCAAGGGGAGCAGTTCTTC.

The chain carries TRBV20-1 and TRBJ2-3, with a weak D call TRBD2 (6 bases). Germline V CDR1 and CDR2: DFQATT, SNEGSKA (reference sequence). CDR3 size: 12 residues. V was shortened by 6 bases and J by 6 bases, with 13 bases between the two germline ends. For the CDR3, the DNA is TGCAGTGCAAGACTAGACACGGATACGCAGTATTTT. It is translated as CSARLDTDTQYF.

The rearrangement joins TRBV2 to TRBJ2-5; no firm D call. The CDR3 is 10 residues long. Trimming pared 8 bases from V and 13 bases from J, leaving 14 bases between. The germline V gene encodes CDR1 SNHLY and CDR2 FYNNEI. The CDR3 reads CASSERVPYF. The DNA for the CDR3 is TGTGCCAGCTCTGAAAGGGTTCCGTACTTC.